The clone carrying this TCR beta chain was picked up one time. Its antigen is unidentified. Negative isolation yielded CD8+ and CD4+ T cells; FACS enriched TEMRA cells. Losses at the gene ends were 1 base for V and 6 bases for J; bases not matched to a gene: 2. Germline CDR1 and CDR2: GTSNPN and SVGIG (reference sequence). The CDR3 runs 13 residues. The data are from a study of CD8 T cells in Susac syndrome. Study results and limitations: The study conceded that relatively few individuals underwent its TCR sequencing and HLA analysis.

Random hexamers primed reverse transcription of about 0.5 to 1 ug RNA. The immunoSEQ assay covered 54 Vbeta and 13 Jbeta segments for CDR3. TCRdb itself ran the immunoSEQ multiplex PCR reads through MiXCR, one entry per CDR3 protein. The sample contains 100,000 to 150,000 distinct CDR3 sequences, less than 95% of which appear only once. The sample was CD4+ T cells from PBMCs. This receptor was identified in a human donor in good health. The genes are TRBV30 and TRBJ2-2; 7 nucleotides agree with TRBD2. The CDR3 is CAWSALAAGELFF. Written as DNA, the CDR3 is TGTGCCTGGAGTGCCCTAGCGGCCGGGGAGCTGTTTTTT.